This T cell receptor (beta chain) was sequenced during a study of blood T cell repertoires in COVID-19. Germline-derived CDR1 and CDR2 are MNHEY and SMNVEV (reference sequence). Trimming cost V 7 bases and J 4 bases; bases outside gene matches: 11. The CDR3 is 15 amino acids. Measured with immunoSEQ multiplex PCR; TCRdb has only the in-frame clones, and not every one. In the table there are about 160,000 clones, around 87% of which are singletons. The chain is built from TRBV27 and TRBJ2-3, with 7 bases lining up with TRBD1. The sequence came from a woman in her seventies with COVID-19, enrolled during active disease. Sequencing input: peripheral blood. The CDR3 region has the DNA TGTGCCAGCACCTCCCACAGGGGATACCCAGATACGCAGTATTTT. Encoded protein: CASTSHRGYPDTQYF.